This T cell receptor (beta chain) is from a study of blood T cell repertoires in COVID-19. Across the study: There were acute and convalescent COVID-19 samples, and they came from the United States, Italy and Spain. PBMCs, B-cell-depleted T cells, or T cells were the source of the cDNA or gDNA that made up the material.

This CDR3 spans 13 amino acids. Germline CDR1 reads MNHNY; CDR2 reads SVGAGI (reference sequence). Unmatched junction bases numbered 3, after V lost 6 bases and J lost 3 bases. This clone was seen just once. How the authors handled the data: Counts of nucleated cells, estimated from reference gene primer amplification, were obtained. Some clones are missing from TCRdb's copy, which holds only in-frame ones; the method was immunoSEQ multiplex PCR. V and J calls and clone size follow that table, whereas D and trimming were derived from the DNA. The table shows about 50,000 clones, with about nine tenths occurring only once.

The sequencing input was peripheral blood. The receptor's source is a human donor in a cohort sampled during active COVID-19. This chain uses TRBV6-6 with TRBJ2-7; 9 nucleotides line up with TRBD1. Written as DNA, the CDR3 is TGTGCCAGCAGCTCGACAGGGGGCTACGAGCAGTACGTC. Protein: CASSSTGGYEQYV.